The 2 T cell receptor beta chains below were found in one sample sequenced in a study of blood T cell repertoires in COVID-19. The protocol was immunoSEQ multiplex PCR, while the TCRdb copy is restricted to in-frame clones and leaves out a portion. The repertoire consists of 50,000 or so clones, with over 85% occurring once and the leading ten covering over 10%. Sequencing was carried out using peripheral blood. The receptor set was obtained from a man aged 80 or over with acute or convalescent COVID-19.

This clone was detected a few times. The rearrangement joins TRBV12-3 or TRBV12-4 to TRBJ2-2; TRBD1 might be the D (5 bases). Trimming took off 8 bases at V and 2 bases at J, with 9 bases between the two ends. The CDR3 sequence is 13 residues long. The CDR3 spells CASRDSNTGELFF. Here the CDR3 DNA reads TGTGCCAGCCGAGACAGTAACACCGGGGAGCTGTTTTTT.

The V and J genes are TRBV7-4 and TRBJ2-7; D is unresolved. In germline, CDR1 is SGHVT, CDR2 SQSDAQ. The length of the CDR3 is 11 residues. V lost 4 bases, J lost 3 bases, and 4 bases lay in between. The CDR3 here is CASSSRYEQYF. The CDR3 nucleotides are TGTGCCAGCAGCTCCCGCTACGAGCAGTACTTC. The variable domain in full, with the rest retrieved from reference TRBV7-4 and TRBJ2-7, is GAGVSQSPRYKVAKRGRDVALRCDSISGHVTLYWYRQTLGQGSEVLTYSQSDAQRDKSGRPSGRFSAERPERSVSTLKIQRTEQGDSAVYLCASSSRYEQYFGPGTRLTVT.